Given below is one TCR beta chain in context. Full-length variable regions came from constant-region reverse primers plus semi-nested Nested Universal Primer A PCR. TCRdb independently ran MiXCR on the 5' RACE reads; one entry per CDR3 protein. The sample lists about 50,000 distinct CDR3 sequences, around 26% seen once, with about 2% in the top ten. V dropped 6 bases and J dropped 7 bases, with 16 bases sitting between them. From germline, CDR1 is MNHEY and CDR2 SMNVEV (reference sequence). CDR3 length: 15 residues. This TCR came from a female donor with breast cancer. Sequenced input: naive CD4+ T cells sorted from blood. The subset is: naive CD4+ T cells, CD4+CD45RA+CD25-. V gene TRBV27 combines with J gene TRBJ1-6; D gene uncertain. This CDR3 reads CASSPQAVVNSPLHF. CDR3 coding DNA: TGTGCCAGCAGCCCCCAGGCGGTGGTGAATTCACCCCTCCACTTT.